This T cell receptor beta chain stems from a study of identical twins. This clonotype was seen more than once but under ten times. TCRdb reprocessed the 5' RACE reads via MiXCR and lists one record per CDR3 protein. The table shows about 520,000 distinct CDR3 sequences, with 20% to 25% occurring only once. The CDR3 is 14 residues long. V lost 1 base to trimming and J lost 3 bases, with 11 bases between them. In germline, CDR1 is DFQATT, CDR2 SNEGSKA (reference sequence). These data were also filed under a second study, of T cells expressing NK-cell markers. Per that study: Each TCR beta repertoire originated in sorted T cells that were CD3+CD56+NKG2C+, CD3+CD56+NKG2C- or CD3+CD56-NKG2C+. In a few donors, dominant clonotypes made up roughly 25-60.1% of CD3+CD56-NKG2C+ cells.

Material for sequencing was CD4+ T cells sorted from blood. The TCR originated in a woman younger than 30 in good health. The chain joins TRBV20-1 to TRBJ2-3; a weak D match, TRBD2 (6 bases). CDR3 sequence: CSARVDGGTDTQYF. In DNA form, the CDR3 reads TGCAGTGCTAGAGTAGATGGGGGGACAGATACGCAGTATTTT.